These 16 T cell receptor beta chains share one sample of origin, sequenced in a study of PD-L1 blockade in urothelial cancer. Clones were sequenced by immunoSEQ multiplex PCR, and TCRdb holds only the in-frame ones, with some missing. The sample consists of 35,000 to 50,000 clones, under 90% of them appearing once. The time point here: peripheral blood 6 weeks after treatment start. The source material was PBMCs, sampled around atezolizumab (anti-PD-L1) treatment. The receptors derive from a man between 60 and 75 years old with urothelial cancer.

For the CDR3, the DNA is TGTGCCTGGAGGACTAGCGGGGGACAAACAGATACGCAGTATTTT. Amino acids: CAWRTSGGQTDTQYF. The chain combines TRBV30 with TRBJ2-3; 12 nucleotides align to TRBD2. Germline values: CDR1 GTSNPN, CDR2 SVGIG (reference sequence). The CDR3 is made up of 15 amino acids. The V and J ends lost 3 bases and 3 bases, in that order; junction bases with no gene match: 4.

V is TRBV9 and J is TRBJ2-7, with D perhaps TRBD1 (5 bases). Trimming took off 0 bases at V and 1 base at J, with 8 bases between the two ends. The germline CDR1 and CDR2 sequences are SGDLS and YYNGEE. The CDR3 runs 14 residues. The CDR3 DNA is TGTGCCAGCAGCGTAGACCAGGGTTCCTACGAGCAGTACTTC. This codes for CASSVDQGSYEQYF.

This clone was recorded a few times. The sample contains more than one DNA sequence encoding this CDR3. This rearrangement joins TRBV7-2 to TRBJ2-7; D gene ambiguous. V lost 4 bases and J 3 bases, leaving 4 bases between the germline ends. The germline CDR1 and CDR2 sequences are SGHTA and FQGNSA. There are 11 residues in the CDR3. The CDR3 DNA sequence: TGTGCCAGCAGCTCCTACTACGAGCAGTACTTC. Translation gives CASSSYYEQYF.

The CDR3 reads CASSGGERYSYNEQFF. The CDR3 DNA follows: TGCGCCAGCAGCGGCGGGGAGCGGTACTCCTACAATGAGCAGTTCTTC. The chain carries TRBV5-1 and TRBJ2-1; the D gene is possibly TRBD2 (6 bases). CDR1 SGHRS and CDR2 YFSETQ come from the germline V gene. The CDR3 runs 16 residues. Trimming cost V 4 bases and J 0 bases, with 14 bases left between them.

This chain links TRBV5-6 with TRBJ2-2; the match to TRBD1 covers 12 bases. V gave up 4 bases and J gave up 7 bases; unmatched junction bases: 8. The CDR3 is made up of 16 amino acids. The germline gives CDR1 SGHDT, CDR2 YYEEEE. CDR3: CASSQSGQGASGELFF. The DNA for the CDR3 is TGTGCCAGCAGCCAATCGGGACAGGGGGCGAGCGGGGAGCTGTTTTTT.

The rearrangement links TRBV5-1 to TRBJ2-1; D is undetermined. The CDR3 spans 19 residues. V was trimmed by 4 bases and J by 1 base, leaving 24 bases between them. CDR1 is SGHRS, CDR2 YFSETQ, per germline. CDR3 sequence: CASSPSVLSLRRSYNEQFF. Here the CDR3 DNA reads TGCGCCAGCAGCCCTAGTGTTTTGTCCCTCCGTCGGTCCTACAATGAGCAGTTCTTC.

V is TRBV30 and J is TRBJ2-5, with 8 bases aligning to TRBD2. Germline CDR1 GTSNPN, CDR2 SVGIG (reference sequence). The CDR3 contains 16 residues. With 1 base clipped from V and 4 bases from J, the junction kept 11 bases outside the gene matches. CDR3 region: CAWSALYSGKGETQYF. In DNA, the CDR3 is TGTGCCTGGAGTGCCCTCTATAGCGGGAAGGGAGAGACCCAGTACTTC.

A single count supports this clone. The J gene is TRBJ2-1, the V gene TRBV19, with 7 bases that match TRBD2. The CDR3 contains 15 residues. The V and J ends lost 5 bases and 2 bases, in that order; junction bases with no gene match: 6. Looked up from germline, CDR1 is LNHDA and CDR2 is SQIVND (reference sequence). CDR3 loop: CASSYGRGPYNEQFF. For the CDR3, the DNA is TGTGCCAGTAGTTATGGGAGGGGCCCCTACAATGAGCAGTTCTTC.

The J gene is TRBJ2-5, the V gene TRBV5-1; 10 bases match TRBD1. The CDR3 is 17 residues long. CDR1 is SGHRS, CDR2 YFSETQ, per germline. Trimming cost V 0 bases and J 5 bases; bases outside gene matches: 10. This CDR3 is CASSLGVGTGVGETQYF. DNA of the CDR3: TGCGCCAGCAGCTTGGGAGTTGGGACAGGGGTAGGGGAGACCCAGTACTTC.

This chain links TRBV6-1 with TRBJ2-1; 7 positions match TRBD1. CDR3 length: 13 residues. Germline assignment: CDR1 MNHNS and CDR2 SASEGT. V gave up 6 bases and J gave up 8 bases; unmatched junction bases: 7. For the CDR3, the DNA is TGTGCCAGCAGCGCCCCAGACAGGGATGAGCAGTTCTTC. Protein product: CASSAPDRDEQFF.

The V gene is TRBV6-1, the J gene TRBJ2-1; TRBD1 matches at 10 bases. V was pared by 9 bases and J by 5 bases, with 10 bases of the junction left unmatched. The CDR3 length is 15 residues. The germline V gene has CDR1 MNHNS and CDR2 SASEGT. Written as DNA, the CDR3 is TGTGCCAGTTTTTGGACAGGGGGGATAGACAATGAGCAGTTCTTC. Its protein is CASFWTGGIDNEQFF.

The chain links TRBV25-1 to TRBJ1-1; D not resolved. Trimming took 8 bases from V and 2 from J, leaving 12 bases between them. CDR1 is MGHDK and CDR2 is SYGVNS in the germline V gene. The CDR3 is 13 amino acids. CDR3 DNA sequence: TGTGCCAGCTGGAACAGAGCTAACACTGAAGCTTTCTTT. Amino acids: CASWNRANTEAFF.

Turning to this clone: This sample also contains other DNA sequences that code for the same CDR3. The chain recombines TRBV19 with TRBJ2-5; D unresolved. The V end was cut by 1 base, the J end by 5 bases, with 2 bases between. Germline V gives CDR1 LNHDA, CDR2 SQIVND (reference sequence). The CDR3 has 11 amino acids. CDR3 region: CASSIAETQYF. CDR3 sequence (DNA): TGTGCCAGTAGTATAGCTGAGACCCAGTACTTC.

CDR3 sequence: CAWSVGAGYGYTF. The CDR3 coding sequence is TGTGCCTGGAGTGTGGGGGCAGGGTATGGCTACACCTTC. V usage is TRBV30 and J usage is TRBJ1-2, with D possibly being TRBD1 (6 bases). The CDR3 length is 13 residues. The germline V gene has CDR1 GTSNPN and CDR2 SVGIG (reference sequence). V lost 0 bases to trimming and J lost 5 bases, with 10 bases between them. The full variable domain, its missing parts supplied by reference TRBV30 and TRBJ1-2, is SQTIHQWPATLVQPVGSPLSLECTVEGTSNPNLYWYRQAAGRGLQLLFYSVGIGQISSEVPQNLSASRPQDRQFILSSKKLLLSDSGFYLCAWSVGAGYGYTFGSGTRLTVV.

V usage is TRBV7-2 and J usage is TRBJ2-3; TRBD1 is a possible D gene (5 bases). CDR1 SGHTA and CDR2 FQGNSA come from the germline V gene. This CDR3 has 16 residues. V lost 5 bases and J 2 bases, leaving 17 bases between the germline ends. CDR3 sequence: CASSAWGAEPTDTQYF. The CDR3, as DNA: TGTGCCAGCAGCGCATGGGGCGCGGAGCCCACAGATACGCAGTATTTT.

The chain employs TRBV28 and TRBJ1-5; D call uncertain. CDR1 MDHEN and CDR2 SYDVKM come from the germline V gene. The length of the CDR3 is 12 residues. The V end lost 6 bases, the J end lost 8 bases, and 11 bases lay between the germline ends. CDR3 nucleotide sequence: TGTGCCAGCAGGCCTGCGAGAGAGCCCCAGCATTTT. It translates to CASRPAREPQHF.